Following are 5 T cell receptor beta chains from one sample sequenced in a study of blood T cell repertoires in COVID-19. This table comes from immunoSEQ multiplex PCR, and its TCRdb copy is limited to in-frame clones, with some not included. This sample yields 150,000 or so clones, of which 65% to 90% are seen a single time; about 12% belongs to the top ten. The specimen sequenced was peripheral blood. The receptors originated from a woman aged 55-75 years with COVID-19, enrolled during active disease.

The chain recombines TRBV6-2 or TRBV6-3 with TRBJ2-4; TRBD1 might be the D (6 bases). Germline-derived CDR1 and CDR2 are MNHEY and SVGEGT. The CDR3 sequence is 14 residues long. The V end lost 2 bases, the J end lost 4 bases, and 9 bases lay between the germline ends. The CDR3 DNA is TGTGCCAGCAGTTACGGACAGTGGAAAAACATTCAGTACTTC. This gives the protein CASSYGQWKNIQYF.

Remarks on this clone: The junction does not match germline at one end; this may be a read error. The genes are TRBV7-7 and TRBJ2-1; 9 bases are a match to TRBD2. Germline values: CDR1 SSHAT, CDR2 FNYEAQ (reference sequence). This CDR3 comprises 17 residues. The CDR3 loop reads CASSLSLAGSSYNEQFF. The CDR3 bases are TGTGCTAGCAGCTTAAGCCTAGCGGGGTCCTCCTACAATGAGCAGTTCTTC.

The rearrangement uses TRBV15 and TRBJ1-3, with D possibly matching TRBD1 (5 bases). The CDR3 covers 17 residues. Per the germline V gene, CDR1 is LNHNV and CDR2 is YYDKDF (reference sequence). V gave up 0 bases and J gave up 0 bases, with 12 bases separating them. As DNA, the CDR3 is TGTGCCACCAGCAGAGATCTCTGGGGGGTCTCTGGAAACACCATATATTTT. This translates into CATSRDLWGVSGNTIYF.

This chain links TRBV10-3 with TRBJ2-1, with D possibly TRBD1 on 6 matching bases. This CDR3 contains 15 residues. Deletions cut 1 base from V and 1 base from J, with 8 bases between. CDR1 and CDR2 (germline): ENHRY, SYGVKD. The CDR3: CAISEFQGSYNEQFF. Written as DNA, the CDR3 is TGTGCCATCAGTGAGTTCCAGGGGTCCTACAATGAGCAGTTCTTC.

The gene calls are TRBV4-2 and TRBJ2-1; 10 nucleotides match TRBD2. V shed 0 bases and J 7 bases; nucleotides not matched to a gene: 6. Germline V gene data show CDR1 as LGHNA and CDR2 as YNFKEQ. The CDR3 has 16 residues. The CDR3, as DNA: TGTGCCAGCAGCCAAGAGAGCGGGGGGGCCCGGAATGAGCAGTTCTTC. This sequence encodes CASSQESGGARNEQFF.